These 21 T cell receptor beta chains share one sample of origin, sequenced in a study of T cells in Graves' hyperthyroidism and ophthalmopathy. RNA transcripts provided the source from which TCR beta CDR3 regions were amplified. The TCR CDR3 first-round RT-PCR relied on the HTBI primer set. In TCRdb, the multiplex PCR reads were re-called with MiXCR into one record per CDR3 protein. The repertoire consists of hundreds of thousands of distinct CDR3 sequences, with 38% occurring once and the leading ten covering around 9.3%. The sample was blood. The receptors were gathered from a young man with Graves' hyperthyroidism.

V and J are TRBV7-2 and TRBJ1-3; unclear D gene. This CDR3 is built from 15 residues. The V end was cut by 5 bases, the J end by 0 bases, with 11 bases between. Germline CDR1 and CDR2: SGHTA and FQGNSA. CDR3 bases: TGTGCCAGCAGCCGCACACCCGACTCTGGAAACACCATATATTTT. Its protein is CASSRTPDSGNTIYF.

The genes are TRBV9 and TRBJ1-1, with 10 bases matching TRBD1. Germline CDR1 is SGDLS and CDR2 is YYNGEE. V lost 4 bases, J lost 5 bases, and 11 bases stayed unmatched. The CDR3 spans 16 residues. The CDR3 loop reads CASSHAPGQGRTEAFF. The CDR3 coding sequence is TGTGCCAGCAGCCACGCCCCGGGACAGGGGAGGACTGAAGCTTTCTTT.

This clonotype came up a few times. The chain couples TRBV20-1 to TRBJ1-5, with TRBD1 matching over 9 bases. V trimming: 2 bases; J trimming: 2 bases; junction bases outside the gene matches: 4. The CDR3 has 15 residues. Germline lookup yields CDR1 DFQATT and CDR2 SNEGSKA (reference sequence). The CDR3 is CSARRDRAGNQPQHF. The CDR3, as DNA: TGCAGTGCTAGACGGGACAGGGCTGGCAATCAGCCCCAGCATTTT.

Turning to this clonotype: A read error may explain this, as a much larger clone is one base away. CDR3 DNA sequence: TGTGCCAGTGGGGGGAGCCAAGAGATCCAGTACTTC. It encodes CASGGSQEIQYF. The chain employs TRBV2 and TRBJ2-5, with a tentative D call TRBD2 (6 bases). Germline CDR1 SNHLY, CDR2 FYNNEI. CDR3 length equals 12 residues.

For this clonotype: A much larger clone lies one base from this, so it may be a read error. CDR3 loop: CASSESGSLYEQHF. The CDR3 nucleotides read TGCGCCAGCAGTGAGTCGGGTAGCCTCTACGAGCAGCACTTC. The genes are TRBV10-2 and TRBJ2-7, with unresolved D. There are 14 residues in the CDR3. In germline, CDR1 is WSHSY, CDR2 SAAADI.

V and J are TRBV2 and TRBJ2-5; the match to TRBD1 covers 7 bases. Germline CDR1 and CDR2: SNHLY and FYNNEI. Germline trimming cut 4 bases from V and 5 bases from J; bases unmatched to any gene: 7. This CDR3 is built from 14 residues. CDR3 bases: TGTGCCAGCAGTGGACAGGGATCGTCGGAGACCCAGTACTTC. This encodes CASSGQGSSETQYF.

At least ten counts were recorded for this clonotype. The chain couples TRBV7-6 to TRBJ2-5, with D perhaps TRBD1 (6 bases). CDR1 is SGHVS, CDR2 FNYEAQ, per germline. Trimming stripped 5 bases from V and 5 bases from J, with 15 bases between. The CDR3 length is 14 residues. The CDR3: CASSPEPGDETQYF. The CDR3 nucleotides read TGTGCCAGCAGCCCCGAACCAGGGGATGAGACCCAGTACTTC.

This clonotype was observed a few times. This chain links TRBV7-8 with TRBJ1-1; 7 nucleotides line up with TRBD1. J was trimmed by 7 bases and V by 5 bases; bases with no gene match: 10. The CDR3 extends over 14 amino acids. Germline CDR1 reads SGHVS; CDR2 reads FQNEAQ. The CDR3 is CASSITGTDSEAFF. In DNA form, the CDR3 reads TGTGCCAGCAGCATCACCGGGACAGATAGTGAAGCTTTCTTT.

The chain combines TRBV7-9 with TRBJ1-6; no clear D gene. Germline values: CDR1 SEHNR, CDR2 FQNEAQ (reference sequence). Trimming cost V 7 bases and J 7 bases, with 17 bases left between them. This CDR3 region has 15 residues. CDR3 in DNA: TGTGCCAGCATCCCCGGCGAAGGGTTGAATTCACCCCTCCACTTT. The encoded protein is CASIPGEGLNSPLHF.

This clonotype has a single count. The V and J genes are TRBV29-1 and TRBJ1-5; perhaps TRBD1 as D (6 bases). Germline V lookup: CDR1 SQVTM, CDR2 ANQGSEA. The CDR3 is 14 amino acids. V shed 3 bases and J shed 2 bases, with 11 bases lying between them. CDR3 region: CSVEAGVGNQPQHF. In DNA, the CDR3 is TGCAGCGTTGAGGCAGGGGTGGGCAATCAGCCCCAGCATTTT. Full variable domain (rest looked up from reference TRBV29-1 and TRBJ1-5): SAVISQKPSRDICQRGTSLTIQCQVDSQVTMMFWYRQQPGQSLTLIATANQGSEATYESGFVIDKFPISRPNLTFSTLTVSNMSPEDSSIYLCSVEAGVGNQPQHFGDGTRLSIL.

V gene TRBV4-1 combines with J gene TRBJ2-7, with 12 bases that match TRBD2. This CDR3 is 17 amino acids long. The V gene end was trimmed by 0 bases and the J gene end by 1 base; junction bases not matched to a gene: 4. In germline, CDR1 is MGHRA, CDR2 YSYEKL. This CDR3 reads CASSQDGTSGRSYEQYF. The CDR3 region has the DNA TGCGCCAGCAGCCAAGATGGGACTAGCGGGCGGTCCTACGAGCAGTACTTC.

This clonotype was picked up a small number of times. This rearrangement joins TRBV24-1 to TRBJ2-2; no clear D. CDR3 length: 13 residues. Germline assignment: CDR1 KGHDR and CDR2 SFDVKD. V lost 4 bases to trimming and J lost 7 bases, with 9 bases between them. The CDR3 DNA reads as TGTGCCACCAGTGAGGGCGAGTTCGGGGAGCTGTTTTTT. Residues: CATSEGEFGELFF.

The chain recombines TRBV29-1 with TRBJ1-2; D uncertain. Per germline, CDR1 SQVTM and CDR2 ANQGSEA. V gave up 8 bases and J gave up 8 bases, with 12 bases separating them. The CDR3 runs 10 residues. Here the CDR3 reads CSSWSYGYTF. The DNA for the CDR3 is TGCAGCAGTTGGAGTTACGGCTACACCTTC.

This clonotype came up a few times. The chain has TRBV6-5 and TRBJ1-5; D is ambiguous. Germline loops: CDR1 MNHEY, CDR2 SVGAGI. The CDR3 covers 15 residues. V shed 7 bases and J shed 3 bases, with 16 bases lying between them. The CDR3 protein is CASIHGGAFNQPQHF. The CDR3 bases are TGTGCCAGCATCCATGGCGGAGCGTTCAATCAGCCCCAGCATTTT.

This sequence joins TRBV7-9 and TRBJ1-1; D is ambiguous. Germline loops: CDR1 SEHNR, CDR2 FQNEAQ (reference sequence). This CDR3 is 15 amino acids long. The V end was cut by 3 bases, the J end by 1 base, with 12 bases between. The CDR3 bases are TGTGCCAGCAGCTTTGGGGAGGATGCGAACACTGAAGCTTTCTTT. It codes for CASSFGEDANTEAFF.

In nucleotides, the CDR3 is TGTGCCACACCTATTGGGCGGGAGTACGAGCAGTACTTC. It codes for CATPIGREYEQYF. V is TRBV19 and J is TRBJ2-7, with 7 bases fitting TRBD2. Germline V gene lookup returns CDR1 LNHDA and CDR2 SQIVND (reference sequence). The length of the CDR3 is 13 residues. V lost 10 bases and J lost 4; bases outside the gene matches: 10.

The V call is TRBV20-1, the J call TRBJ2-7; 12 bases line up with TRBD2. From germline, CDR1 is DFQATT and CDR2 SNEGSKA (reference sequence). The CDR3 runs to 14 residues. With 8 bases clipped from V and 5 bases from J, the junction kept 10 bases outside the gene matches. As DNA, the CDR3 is TGCAGTCCCTCCACGACTAGCGGGAGTCACGAGCAGTACTTC. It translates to CSPSTTSGSHEQYF.

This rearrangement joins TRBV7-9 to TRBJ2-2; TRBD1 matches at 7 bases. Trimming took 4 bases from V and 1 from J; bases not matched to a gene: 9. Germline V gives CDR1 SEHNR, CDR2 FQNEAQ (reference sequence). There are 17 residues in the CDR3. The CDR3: CASSSPSGTENTGELFF. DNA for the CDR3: TGTGCCAGCAGCTCCCCTTCCGGGACAGAGAACACCGGGGAGCTGTTTTTT.

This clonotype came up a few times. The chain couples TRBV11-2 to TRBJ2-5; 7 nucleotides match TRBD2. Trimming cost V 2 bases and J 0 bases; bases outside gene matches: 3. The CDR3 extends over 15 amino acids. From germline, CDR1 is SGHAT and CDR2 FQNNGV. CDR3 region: CASSLSTSDQETQYF. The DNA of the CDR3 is TGTGCCAGCAGCTTAAGTACTAGCGACCAAGAGACCCAGTACTTC.

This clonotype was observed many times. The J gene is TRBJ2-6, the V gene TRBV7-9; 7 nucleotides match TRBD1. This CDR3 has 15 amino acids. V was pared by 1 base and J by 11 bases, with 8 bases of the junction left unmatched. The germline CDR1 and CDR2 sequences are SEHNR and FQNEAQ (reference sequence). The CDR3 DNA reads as TGTGCCAGCAGCTTAGAAGCCGGGACAGCCTACGTCCTGACTTTC. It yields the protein CASSLEAGTAYVLTF.

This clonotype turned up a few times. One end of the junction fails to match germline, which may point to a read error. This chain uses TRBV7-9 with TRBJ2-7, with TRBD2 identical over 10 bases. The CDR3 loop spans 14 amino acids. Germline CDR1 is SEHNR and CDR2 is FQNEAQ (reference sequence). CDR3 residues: CASSPGLAVDEQYF. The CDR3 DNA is TGCGCCAGCAGTCCAGGACTAGCGGTGGACGAGCAGTACTTC.